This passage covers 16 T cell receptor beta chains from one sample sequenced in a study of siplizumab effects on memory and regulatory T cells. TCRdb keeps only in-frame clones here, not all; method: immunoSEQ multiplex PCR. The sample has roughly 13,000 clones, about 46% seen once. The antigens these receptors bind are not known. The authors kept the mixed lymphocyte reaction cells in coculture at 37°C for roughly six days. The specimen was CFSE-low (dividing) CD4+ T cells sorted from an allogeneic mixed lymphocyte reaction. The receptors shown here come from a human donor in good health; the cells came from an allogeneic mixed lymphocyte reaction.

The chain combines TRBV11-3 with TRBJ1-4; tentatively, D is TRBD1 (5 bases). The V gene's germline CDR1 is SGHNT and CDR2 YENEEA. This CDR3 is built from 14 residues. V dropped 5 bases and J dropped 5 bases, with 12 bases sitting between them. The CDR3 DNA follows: TGTGCCAGCAGCGGGACCAGGGCAAATGAAAAACTGTTTTTT. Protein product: CASSGTRANEKLFF.

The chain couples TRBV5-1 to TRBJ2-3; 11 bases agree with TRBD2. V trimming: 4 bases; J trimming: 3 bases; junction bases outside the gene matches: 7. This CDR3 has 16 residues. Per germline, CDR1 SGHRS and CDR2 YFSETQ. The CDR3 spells CASSQTGTSGTDTQYF. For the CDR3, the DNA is TGCGCCAGCAGCCAGACCGGGACTAGCGGTACAGATACGCAGTATTTT.

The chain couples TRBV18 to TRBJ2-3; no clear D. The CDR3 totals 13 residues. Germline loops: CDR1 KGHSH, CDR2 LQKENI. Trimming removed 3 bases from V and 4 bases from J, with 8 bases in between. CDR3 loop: CASSPRAPDTQYF. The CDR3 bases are TGTGCCAGCTCACCCCGGGCTCCAGATACGCAGTATTTT.

CDR3 bases: TGTGCCAGCAGCTTGGAAGGGGTCGGGTTTACCTTC. Encoded protein: CASSLEGVGFTF. This sequence joins TRBV5-6 and TRBJ1-2, with D perhaps TRBD1 (5 bases). Between the trimmed V and J ends, which lost 0 bases and 14 bases, there was a span of 14 bases. This CDR3 has 12 residues. Germline-derived CDR1 and CDR2 are SGHDT and YYEEEE.

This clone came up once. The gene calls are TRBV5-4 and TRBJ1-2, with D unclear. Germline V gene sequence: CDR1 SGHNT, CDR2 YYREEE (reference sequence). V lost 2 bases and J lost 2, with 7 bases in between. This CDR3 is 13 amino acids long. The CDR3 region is CASSLDGNYGYTF. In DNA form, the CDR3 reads TGTGCCAGCAGCTTAGACGGAAACTATGGCTACACCTTC.

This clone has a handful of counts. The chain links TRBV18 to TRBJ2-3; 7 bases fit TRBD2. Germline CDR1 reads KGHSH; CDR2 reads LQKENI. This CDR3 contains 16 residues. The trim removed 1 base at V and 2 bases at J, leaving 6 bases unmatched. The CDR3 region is CASSPLVGGTTDTQYF. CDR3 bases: TGTGCCAGCTCACCACTTGTCGGGGGGACCACAGATACGCAGTATTTT.

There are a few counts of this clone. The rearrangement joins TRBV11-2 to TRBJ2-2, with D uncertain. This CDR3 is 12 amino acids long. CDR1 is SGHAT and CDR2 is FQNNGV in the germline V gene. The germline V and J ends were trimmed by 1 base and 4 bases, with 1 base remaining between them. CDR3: CASSLATGELFF. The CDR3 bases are TGTGCCAGCAGCTTAGCCACCGGGGAGCTGTTTTTT.

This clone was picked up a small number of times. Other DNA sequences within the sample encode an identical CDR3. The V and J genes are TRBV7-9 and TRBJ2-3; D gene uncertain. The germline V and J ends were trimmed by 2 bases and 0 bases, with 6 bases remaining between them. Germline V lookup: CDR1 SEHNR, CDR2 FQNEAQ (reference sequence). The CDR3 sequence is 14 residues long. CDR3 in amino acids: CASSLTRSTDTQYF. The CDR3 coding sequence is TGTGCCAGCAGCTTAACTCGTAGCACAGATACGCAGTATTTT. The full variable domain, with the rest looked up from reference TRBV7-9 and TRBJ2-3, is DTGVSQNPRHKITKRGQNVTFRCDPISEHNRLYWYRQTLGQGPEFLTYFQNEAQLEKSRLLSDRFSAERPKGSFSTLEIQRTEQGDSAMYLCASSLTRSTDTQYFGPGTRLTVL.

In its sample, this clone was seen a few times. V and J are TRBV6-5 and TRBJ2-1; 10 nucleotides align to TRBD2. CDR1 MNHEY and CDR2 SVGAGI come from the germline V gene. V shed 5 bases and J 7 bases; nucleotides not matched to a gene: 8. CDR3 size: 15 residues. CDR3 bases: TGTGCCAGCAGTGGACGGACTAGCGGCTGGAATGAGCAGTTCTTC. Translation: CASSGRTSGWNEQFF.

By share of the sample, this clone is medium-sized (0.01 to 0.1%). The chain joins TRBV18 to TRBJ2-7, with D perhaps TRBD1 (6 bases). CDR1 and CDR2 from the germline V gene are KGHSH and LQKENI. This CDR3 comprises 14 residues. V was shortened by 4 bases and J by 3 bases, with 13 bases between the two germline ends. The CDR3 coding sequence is TGTGCCAGCTCACAAAACGAGGGGGTCTACGAGCAGTACTTC. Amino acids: CASSQNEGVYEQYF.

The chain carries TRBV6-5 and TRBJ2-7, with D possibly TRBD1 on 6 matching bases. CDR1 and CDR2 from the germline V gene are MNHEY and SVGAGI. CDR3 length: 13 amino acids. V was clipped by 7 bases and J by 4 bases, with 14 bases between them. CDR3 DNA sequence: TGTGCCAGCACCAACCTGGACAGTTACGAGCAGTACTTC. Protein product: CASTNLDSYEQYF.

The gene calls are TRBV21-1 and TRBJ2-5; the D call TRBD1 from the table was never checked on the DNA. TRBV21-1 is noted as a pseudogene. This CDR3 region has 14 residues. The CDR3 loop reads CASSKRDSLGTQYF. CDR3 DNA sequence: TGTGCCAGCAGCAAAAGGGACAGTCTAGGGACCCAGTACTTC.

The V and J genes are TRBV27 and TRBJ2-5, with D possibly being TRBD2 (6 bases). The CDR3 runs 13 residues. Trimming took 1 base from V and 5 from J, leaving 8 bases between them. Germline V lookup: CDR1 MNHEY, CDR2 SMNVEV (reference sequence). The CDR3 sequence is CASSLLAGETQYF. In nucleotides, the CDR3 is TGTGCCAGCAGTTTATTGGCGGGGGAGACCCAGTACTTC.

As DNA, the CDR3 is TGTGCCAGCAGCCTACAGGGGGGCACAGATACGCAGTATTTT. Its translation: CASSLQGGTDTQYF. V and J are TRBV11-3 and TRBJ2-3; 8 bases agree with TRBD1. The CDR3 spans 14 residues. V lost 5 bases to trimming and J lost 1 base; unmatched junction nucleotides: 2. Germline V CDR1 and CDR2: SGHNT, YENEEA.

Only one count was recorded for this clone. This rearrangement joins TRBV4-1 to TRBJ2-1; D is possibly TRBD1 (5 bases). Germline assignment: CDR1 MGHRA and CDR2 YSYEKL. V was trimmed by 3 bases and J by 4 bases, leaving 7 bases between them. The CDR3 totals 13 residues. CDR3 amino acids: CASSHDSYNEQFF. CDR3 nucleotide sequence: TGCGCCAGCAGCCACGACAGTTACAATGAGCAGTTCTTC.

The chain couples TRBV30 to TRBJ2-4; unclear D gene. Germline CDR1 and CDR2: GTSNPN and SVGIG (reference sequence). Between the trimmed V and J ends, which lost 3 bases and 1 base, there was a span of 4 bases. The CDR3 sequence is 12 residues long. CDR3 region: CAWRVAKNIQYF. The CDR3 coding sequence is TGTGCCTGGAGGGTGGCCAAAAACATTCAGTACTTC.